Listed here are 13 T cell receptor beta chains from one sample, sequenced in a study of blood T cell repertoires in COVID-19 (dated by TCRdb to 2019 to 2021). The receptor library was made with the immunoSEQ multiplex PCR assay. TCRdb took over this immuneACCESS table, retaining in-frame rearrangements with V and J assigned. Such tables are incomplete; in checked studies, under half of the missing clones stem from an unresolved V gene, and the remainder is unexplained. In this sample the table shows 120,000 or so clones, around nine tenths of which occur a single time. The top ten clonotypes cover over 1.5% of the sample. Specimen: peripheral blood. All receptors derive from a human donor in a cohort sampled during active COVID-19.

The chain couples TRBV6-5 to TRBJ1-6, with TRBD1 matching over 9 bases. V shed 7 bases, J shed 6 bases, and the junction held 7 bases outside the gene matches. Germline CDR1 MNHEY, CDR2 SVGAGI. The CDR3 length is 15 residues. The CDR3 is CASTQGGQGNSPLHF. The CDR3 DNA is TGTGCCAGCACCCAAGGGGGACAGGGTAATTCACCCCTCCACTTT.

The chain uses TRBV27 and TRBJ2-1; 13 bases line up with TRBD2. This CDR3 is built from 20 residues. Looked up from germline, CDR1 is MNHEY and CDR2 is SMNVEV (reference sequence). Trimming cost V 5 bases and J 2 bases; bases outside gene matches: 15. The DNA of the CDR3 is TGTGCCAGCAGTCTCACTAGCGGGAGGGCCCCTGAAGATCCCTACAATGAGCAGTTCTTC. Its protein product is CASSLTSGRAPEDPYNEQFF.

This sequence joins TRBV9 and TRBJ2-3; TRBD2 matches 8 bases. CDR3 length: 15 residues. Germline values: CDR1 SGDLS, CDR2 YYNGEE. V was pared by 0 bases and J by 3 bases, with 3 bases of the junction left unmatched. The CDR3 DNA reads TGTGCCAGCAGCGTAGTAGTAGCGGGAACAGATACGCAGTATTTT. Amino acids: CASSVVVAGTDTQYF. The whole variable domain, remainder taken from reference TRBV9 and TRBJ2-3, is DSGVTQTPKHLITATGQRVTLRCSPRSGDLSVYWYQQSLDQGLQFLIQYYNGEERAKGNILERFSAQQFPDLHSELNLSSLELGDSALYFCASSVVVAGTDTQYFGPGTRLTVL.

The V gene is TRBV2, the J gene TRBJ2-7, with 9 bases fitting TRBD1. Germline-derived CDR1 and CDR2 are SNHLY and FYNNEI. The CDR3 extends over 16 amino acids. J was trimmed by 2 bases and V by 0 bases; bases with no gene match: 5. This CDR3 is CASSEAEGTGTYEQYF. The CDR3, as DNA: TGTGCCAGCAGTGAAGCGGAGGGGACAGGGACCTACGAGCAGTACTTC. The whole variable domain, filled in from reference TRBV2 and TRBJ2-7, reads EPEVTQTPSHQVTQMGQEVILRCVPISNHLYFYWYRQILGQKVEFLVSFYNNEISEKSEIFDDQFSVERPDGSNFTLKIRSTKLEDSAMYFCASSEAEGTGTYEQYFGPGTRLTVT.

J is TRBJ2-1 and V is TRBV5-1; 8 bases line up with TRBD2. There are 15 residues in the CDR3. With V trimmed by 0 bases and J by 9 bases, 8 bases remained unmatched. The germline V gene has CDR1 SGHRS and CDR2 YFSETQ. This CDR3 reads CASSLDKRESREQFF. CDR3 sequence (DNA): TGCGCCAGCAGCTTGGATAAGCGGGAGTCTCGTGAGCAGTTCTTC.

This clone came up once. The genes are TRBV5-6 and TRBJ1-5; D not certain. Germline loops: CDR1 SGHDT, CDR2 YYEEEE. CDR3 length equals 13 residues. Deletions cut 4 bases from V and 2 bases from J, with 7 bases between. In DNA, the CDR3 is TGTGCCAGCAGCCCCGGAGGCAATCAGCCCCAGCATTTT. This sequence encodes CASSPGGNQPQHF.

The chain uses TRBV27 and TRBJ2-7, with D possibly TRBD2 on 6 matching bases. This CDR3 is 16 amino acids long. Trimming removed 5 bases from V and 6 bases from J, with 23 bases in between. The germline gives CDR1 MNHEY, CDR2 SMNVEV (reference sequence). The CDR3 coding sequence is TGTGCCAGCAGTCCCCTTGGGGTCCCAAAGGAGGGCGAGCAGTACTTC. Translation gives CASSPLGVPKEGEQYF.

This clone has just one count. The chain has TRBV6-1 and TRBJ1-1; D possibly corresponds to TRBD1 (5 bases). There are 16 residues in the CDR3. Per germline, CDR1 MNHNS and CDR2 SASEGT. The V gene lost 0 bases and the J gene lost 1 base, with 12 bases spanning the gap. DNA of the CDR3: TGTGCCAGCAGTGAAGCGTCATGGGGCGGGAACACTGAAGCTTTCTTT. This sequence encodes CASSEASWGGNTEAFF.

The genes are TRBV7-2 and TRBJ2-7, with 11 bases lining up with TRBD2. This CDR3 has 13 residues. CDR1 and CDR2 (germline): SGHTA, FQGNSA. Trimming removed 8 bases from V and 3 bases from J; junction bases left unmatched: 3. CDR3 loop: CASRLAGIYEQYF. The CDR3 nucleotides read TGTGCCAGCCGACTAGCGGGGATCTACGAGCAGTACTTC.

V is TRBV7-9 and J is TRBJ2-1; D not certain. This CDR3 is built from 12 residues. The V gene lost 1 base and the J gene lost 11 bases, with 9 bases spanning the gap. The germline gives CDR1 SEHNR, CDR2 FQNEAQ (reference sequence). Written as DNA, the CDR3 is TGTGCCAGCAGCTTAGTTGGCTCGAAGCAGTTCTTC. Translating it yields CASSLVGSKQFF.

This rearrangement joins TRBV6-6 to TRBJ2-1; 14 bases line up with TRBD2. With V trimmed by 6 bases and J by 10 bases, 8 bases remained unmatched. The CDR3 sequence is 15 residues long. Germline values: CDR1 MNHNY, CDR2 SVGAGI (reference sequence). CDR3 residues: CASRTGTSGRGEQFF. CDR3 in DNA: TGTGCCAGCAGGACCGGGACTAGCGGGAGAGGGGAGCAGTTCTTC.

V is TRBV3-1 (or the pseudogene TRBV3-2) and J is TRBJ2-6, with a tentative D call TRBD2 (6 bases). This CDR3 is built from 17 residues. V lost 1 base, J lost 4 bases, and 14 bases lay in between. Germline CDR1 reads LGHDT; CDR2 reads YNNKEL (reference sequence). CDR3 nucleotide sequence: TGTGCCAGCAGCCAAGCTGGGGCGGGGCTAGGGGCCAACGTCCTGACTTTC. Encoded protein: CASSQAGAGLGANVLTF.

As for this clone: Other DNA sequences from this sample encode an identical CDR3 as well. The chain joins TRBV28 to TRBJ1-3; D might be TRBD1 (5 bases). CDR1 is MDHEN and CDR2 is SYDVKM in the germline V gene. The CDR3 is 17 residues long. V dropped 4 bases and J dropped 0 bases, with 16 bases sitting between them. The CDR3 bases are TGTGCCAGCAGTTCACGTAGGGGCGCTCGCTCTGGAAACACCATATATTTT. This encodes CASSSRRGARSGNTIYF. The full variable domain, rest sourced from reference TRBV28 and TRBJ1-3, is DVKVTQSSRYLVKRTGEKVFLECVQDMDHENMFWYRQDPGLGLRLIYFSYDVKMKEKGDIPEGYSVSREKKERFSLILESASTNQTSMYLCASSSRRGARSGNTIYFGEGSWLTVV.